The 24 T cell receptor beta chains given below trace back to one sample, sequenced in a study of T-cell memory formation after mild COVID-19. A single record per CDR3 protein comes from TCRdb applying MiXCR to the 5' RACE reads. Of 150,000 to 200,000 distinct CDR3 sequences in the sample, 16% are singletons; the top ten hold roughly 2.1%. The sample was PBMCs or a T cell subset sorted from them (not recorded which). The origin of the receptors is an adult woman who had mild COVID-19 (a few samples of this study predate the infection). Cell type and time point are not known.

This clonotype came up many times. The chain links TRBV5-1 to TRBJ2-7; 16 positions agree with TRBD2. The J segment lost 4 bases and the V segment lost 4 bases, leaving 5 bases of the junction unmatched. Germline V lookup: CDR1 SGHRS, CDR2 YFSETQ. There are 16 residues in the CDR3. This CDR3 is CASSGGLAGGPYEQYF. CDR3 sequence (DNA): TGCGCCAGCAGCGGGGGACTAGCGGGAGGGCCTTACGAGCAGTACTTC.

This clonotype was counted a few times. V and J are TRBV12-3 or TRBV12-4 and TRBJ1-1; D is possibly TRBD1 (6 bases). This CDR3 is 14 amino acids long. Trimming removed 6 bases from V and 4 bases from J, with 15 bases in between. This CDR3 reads CASSPLGGSTEAFF. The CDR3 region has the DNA TGTGCCAGCAGCCCACTCGGGGGCAGCACTGAAGCTTTCTTT.

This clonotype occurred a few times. The CDR3 is CASSLTQGISGANVLTF. In DNA, the CDR3 is TGTGCCAGCAGTTTAACCCAGGGAATCTCTGGGGCCAACGTCCTGACTTTC. The J gene is TRBJ2-6, the V gene TRBV27; a weak D match, TRBD1 (5 bases). The CDR3 has 17 residues. Germline V gene sequence: CDR1 MNHEY, CDR2 SMNVEV (reference sequence). V was clipped by 2 bases and J by 0 bases, with 11 bases between them.

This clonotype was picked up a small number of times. CDR3 residues: CAWSARTSPYNEQFF. The CDR3 nucleotides are TGTGCCTGGAGCGCTCGGACAAGCCCCTACAATGAGCAGTTCTTC. The chain couples TRBV30 to TRBJ2-1, with D tentatively TRBD1 (5 bases). Germline-derived CDR1 and CDR2 are GTSNPN and SVGIG (reference sequence). Trimming cost V 3 bases and J 2 bases, with 14 bases left between them. CDR3 length: 15 amino acids.

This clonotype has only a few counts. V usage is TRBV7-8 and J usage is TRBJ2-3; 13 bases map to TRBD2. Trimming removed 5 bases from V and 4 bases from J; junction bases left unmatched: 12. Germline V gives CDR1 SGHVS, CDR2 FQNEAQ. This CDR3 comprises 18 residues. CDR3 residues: CASSLLTSGGSLADTQYF. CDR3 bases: TGTGCCAGCAGCCTCCTGACTAGCGGGGGGTCTCTCGCAGATACGCAGTATTTT.

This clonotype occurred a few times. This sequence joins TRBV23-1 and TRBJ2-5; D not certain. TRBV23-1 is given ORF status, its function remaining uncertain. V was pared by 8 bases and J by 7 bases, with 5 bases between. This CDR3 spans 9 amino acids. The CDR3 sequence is CASSGTQYF. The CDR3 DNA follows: TGCGCCAGCTCGGGGACCCAGTACTTC.

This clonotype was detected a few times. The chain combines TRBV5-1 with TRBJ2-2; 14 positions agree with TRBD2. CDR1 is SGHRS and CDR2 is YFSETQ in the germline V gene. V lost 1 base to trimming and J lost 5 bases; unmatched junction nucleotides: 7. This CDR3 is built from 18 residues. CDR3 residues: CASSLIRGTSGRTGELFF. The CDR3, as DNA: TGCGCCAGCAGCTTGATTCGCGGGACTAGCGGGAGAACCGGGGAGCTGTTTTTT. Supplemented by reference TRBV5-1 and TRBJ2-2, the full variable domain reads KAGVTQTPRYLIKTRGQQVTLSCSPISGHRSVSWYQQTPGQGLQFLFEYFSETQRNKGNFPGRFSGRQFSNSRSEMNVSTLELGDSALYLCASSLIRGTSGRTGELFFGEGSRLTVL.

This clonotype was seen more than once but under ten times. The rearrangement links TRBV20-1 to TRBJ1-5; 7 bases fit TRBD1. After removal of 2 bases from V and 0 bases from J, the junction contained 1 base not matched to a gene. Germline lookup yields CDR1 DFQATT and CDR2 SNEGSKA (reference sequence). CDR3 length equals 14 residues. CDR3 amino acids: CSARRQGSNQPQHF. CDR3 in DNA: TGCAGTGCTAGACGACAGGGTAGCAATCAGCCCCAGCATTTT.

The DNA of the CDR3 is TGCAGCGCGGGTACGGGACAGGGAATTTACGAGCAGTACTTC. Translated, it gives CSAGTGQGIYEQYF. J is TRBJ2-7 and V is TRBV29-1; 9 bases map to TRBD1. The CDR3 is 14 amino acids. Trimming at V came to 7 bases and at J to 4 bases, leaving 11 bases not matched to a gene. Germline values: CDR1 SQVTM, CDR2 ANQGSEA.

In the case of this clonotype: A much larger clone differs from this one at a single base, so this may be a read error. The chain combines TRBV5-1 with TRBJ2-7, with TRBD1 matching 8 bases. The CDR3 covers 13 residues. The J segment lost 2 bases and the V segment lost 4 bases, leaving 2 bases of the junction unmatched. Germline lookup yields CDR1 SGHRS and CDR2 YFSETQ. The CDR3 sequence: CASSRGQAYEQYF. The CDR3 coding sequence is TGCGCCAGCAGCCGGGGACAGGCCTACGAGCAGTACTTC.

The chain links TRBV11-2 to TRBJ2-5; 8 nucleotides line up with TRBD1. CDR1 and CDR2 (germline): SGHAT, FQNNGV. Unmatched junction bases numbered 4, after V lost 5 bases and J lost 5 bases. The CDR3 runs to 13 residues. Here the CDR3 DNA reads TGTGCCAGCAGCGGTGACAGGGGTGAGACCCAGTACTTC. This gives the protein CASSGDRGETQYF.

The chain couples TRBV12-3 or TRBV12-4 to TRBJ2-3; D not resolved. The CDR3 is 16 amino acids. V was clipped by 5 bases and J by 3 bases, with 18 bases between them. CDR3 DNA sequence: TGTGCCAGCAGTCCTCGTCGGGTCCTTCAAACAGATACGCAGTATTTT. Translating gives CASSPRRVLQTDTQYF.

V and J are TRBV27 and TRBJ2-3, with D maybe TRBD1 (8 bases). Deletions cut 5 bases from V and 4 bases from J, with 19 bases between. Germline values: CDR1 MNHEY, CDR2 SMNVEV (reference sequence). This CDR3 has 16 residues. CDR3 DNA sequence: TGTGCCAGCAGTCCACAGGGGGGAGGGCGGGCAGATACGCAGTATTTT. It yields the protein CASSPQGGGRADTQYF.

The CDR3 nucleotides read TGTGCCAGCAGCCCCCGCCAGGGCGGGAGATACGAGCAGTACTTC. Translated, it gives CASSPRQGGRYEQYF. V and J are TRBV6-6 and TRBJ2-7; 7 bases are a match to TRBD2. The CDR3 extends over 15 amino acids. Germline lookup yields CDR1 MNHNY and CDR2 SVGAGI (reference sequence). The V gene end was trimmed by 6 bases and the J gene end by 4 bases; junction bases not matched to a gene: 12.

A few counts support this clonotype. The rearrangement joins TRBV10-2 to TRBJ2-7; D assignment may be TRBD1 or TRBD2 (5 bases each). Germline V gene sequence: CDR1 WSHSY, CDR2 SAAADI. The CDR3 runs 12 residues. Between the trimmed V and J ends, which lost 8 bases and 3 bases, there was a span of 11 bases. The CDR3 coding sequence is TGCGCCAGCCCCGGGGCTGACTACGAGCAGTACTTC. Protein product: CASPGADYEQYF.

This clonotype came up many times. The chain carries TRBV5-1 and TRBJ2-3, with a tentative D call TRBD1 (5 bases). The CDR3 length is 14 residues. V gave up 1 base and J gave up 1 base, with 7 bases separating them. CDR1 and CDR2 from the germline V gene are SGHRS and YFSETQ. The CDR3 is CASSLLGGTDTQYF. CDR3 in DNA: TGCGCCAGCAGCTTGTTAGGGGGCACAGATACGCAGTATTTT. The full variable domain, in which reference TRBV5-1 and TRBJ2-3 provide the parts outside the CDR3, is KAGVTQTPRYLIKTRGQQVTLSCSPISGHRSVSWYQQTPGQGLQFLFEYFSETQRNKGNFPGRFSGRQFSNSRSEMNVSTLELGDSALYLCASSLLGGTDTQYFGPGTRLTVL.

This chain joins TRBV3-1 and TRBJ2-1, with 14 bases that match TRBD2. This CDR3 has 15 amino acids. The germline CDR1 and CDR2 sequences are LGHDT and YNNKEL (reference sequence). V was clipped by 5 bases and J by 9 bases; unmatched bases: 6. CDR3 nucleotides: TGTGCCAGCAGCTTGGGACTAGCGGGGGCCATTGAGCAGTTCTTC. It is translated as CASSLGLAGAIEQFF.

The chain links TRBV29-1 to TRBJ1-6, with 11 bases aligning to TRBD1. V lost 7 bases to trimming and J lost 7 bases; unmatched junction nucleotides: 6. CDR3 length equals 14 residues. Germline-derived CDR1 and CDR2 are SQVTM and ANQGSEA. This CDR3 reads CSASGTGGNSPLHF. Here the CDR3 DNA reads TGCAGCGCTTCCGGGACAGGGGGAAATTCACCCCTCCACTTT.

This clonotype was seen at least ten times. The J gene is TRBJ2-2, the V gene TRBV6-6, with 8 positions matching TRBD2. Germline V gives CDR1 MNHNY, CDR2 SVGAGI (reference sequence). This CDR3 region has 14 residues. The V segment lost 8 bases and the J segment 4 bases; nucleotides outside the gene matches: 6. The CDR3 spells CASGGGSVTGELFF. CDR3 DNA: TGTGCCAGCGGCGGGGGGTCCGTCACCGGGGAGCTGTTTTTT.

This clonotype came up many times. CDR3 amino acids: CASSLSGLETQYF. DNA for the CDR3: TGTGCCAGCAGCTTATCTGGGTTAGAGACCCAGTACTTC. V gene TRBV7-7 combines with J gene TRBJ2-5, with D uncertain. Between the trimmed V and J ends, which lost 2 bases and 4 bases, there was a span of 8 bases. Per germline, CDR1 SSHAT and CDR2 FNYEAQ (reference sequence). This CDR3 has 13 amino acids.

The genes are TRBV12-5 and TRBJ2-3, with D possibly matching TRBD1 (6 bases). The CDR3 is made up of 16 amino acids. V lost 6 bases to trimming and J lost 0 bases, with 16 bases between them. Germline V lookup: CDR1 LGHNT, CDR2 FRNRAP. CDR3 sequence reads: CASGPRAQGSTDTQYF. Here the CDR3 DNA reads TGTGCTAGTGGCCCCAGAGCGCAGGGGAGCACAGATACGCAGTATTTT.

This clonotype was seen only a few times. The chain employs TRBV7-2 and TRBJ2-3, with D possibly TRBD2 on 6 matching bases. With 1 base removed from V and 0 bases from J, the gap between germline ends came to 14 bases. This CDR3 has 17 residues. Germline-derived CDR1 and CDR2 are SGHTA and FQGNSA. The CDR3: CASSLEWSSASTDTQYF. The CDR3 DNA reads TGTGCCAGCAGCTTAGAGTGGTCTAGCGCGAGCACAGATACGCAGTATTTT.

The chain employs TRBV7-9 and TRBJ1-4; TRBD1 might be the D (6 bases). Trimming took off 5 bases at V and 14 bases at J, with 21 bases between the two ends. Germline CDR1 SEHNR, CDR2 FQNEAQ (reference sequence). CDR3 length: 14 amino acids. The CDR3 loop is CASSRAGAGGPLFF. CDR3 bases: TGTGCCAGCAGCCGTGCCGGCGCTGGGGGGCCGCTGTTTTTT.

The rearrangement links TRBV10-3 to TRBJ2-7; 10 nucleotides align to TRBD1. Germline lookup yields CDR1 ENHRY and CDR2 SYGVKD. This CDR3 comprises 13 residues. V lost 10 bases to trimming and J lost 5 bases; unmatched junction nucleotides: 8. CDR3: CATGQGGFDEQYF. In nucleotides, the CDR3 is TGTGCCACCGGACAGGGGGGATTCGACGAGCAGTACTTC.